The 2 T cell receptor beta chains presented below share a single source sample, sequenced in a study of T-cell reconstitution after alpha-beta-depleted transplantation in children. The TCRbeta library was prepared with unique molecular identifiers. TCRdb re-analysed the PCR reads in MiXCR, keeping a single row per CDR3 protein. Of 450,000 to 600,000 distinct CDR3 sequences listed, about 18% are singletons. Sequenced material: PBMCs from the stem cell graft donor, taken from the stem cell graft. The receptors were gathered from a human donor who donated a stem cell graft to a child with acute lymphoblastic leukemia.

This clonotype was seen more than once but under ten times. The chain couples TRBV7-2 to TRBJ2-1; D gene uncertain. The CDR3 consists of 13 residues. V was shortened by 8 bases and J by 8 bases, with 16 bases between the two germline ends. Germline CDR1 and CDR2: SGHTA and FQGNSA. The CDR3 spells CASLPGLGHEQFF. The CDR3 DNA reads as TGTGCCAGCCTCCCCGGTCTAGGTCATGAGCAGTTCTTC.

This clonotype was seen more than once but under ten times. This chain links TRBV5-1 with TRBJ2-1; no firm D call. The CDR3 covers 15 residues. Germline V gives CDR1 SGHRS, CDR2 YFSETQ. The V end was cut by 2 bases, the J end by 0 bases, with 9 bases between. CDR3 in amino acids: CASSFGYGSYNEQFF. CDR3 in DNA: TGCGCCAGCAGCTTCGGCTATGGCTCCTACAATGAGCAGTTCTTC.